These T cell receptor beta chains were read from a single sample in a study of T cell responses to AZD1222 COVID-19 vaccine. Using immunoSEQ multiplex PCR, the repertoire was profiled, and TCRdb retains in-frame clones only, with some absent. The table has 89,000 or so clones, 65% to 90% seen once. The sequencing used peripheral blood, collected on day 0 of AZD1222 vaccination. Source of these receptors: an adult in good health. The CDR3 runs from the conserved cysteine through the conserved F or W. Each record gives: clone size, J gene, V gene, D gene, CDR3 protein, CDR3 DNA. A D gene is named only where the DNA matches it firmly. Clone size is stated in some rows and not others, as once, few, many or a class when expanded.

size: -
J: TRBJ2-7
V: TRBV7-2
D: TRBD2
CDR3: CASSTRTSGMYEQYF
DNA: TGTGCCAGCAGCACCCGGACTAGCGGGATGTACGAGCAGTACTTC

size: -
J: TRBJ2-3
V: TRBV28
D: TRBD1
CDR3: CASSKDREKDTQYF
DNA: TGTGCCAGCAGTAAGGACAGGGAAAAGGATACGCAGTATTTT

size: -
J: TRBJ1-6
V: TRBV11-3
D: -
CDR3: CARHSGTIYNSPLHF
DNA: TGTGCCAGACACTCCGGGACCATCTATAATTCACCCCTCCACTTT

size: -
J: TRBJ2-7
V: TRBV3-1/TRBV3-2
D: -
CDR3: CASSASRTLSYEQYF
DNA: TGTGCCAGCAGCGCCTCGAGGACTCTCTCCTACGAGCAGTACTTC

size: few
J: TRBJ2-7
V: TRBV10-3
D: -
CDR3: CAISPGLLLRYEQYF
DNA: TGTGCCATCAGCCCGGGACTCCTCCTTCGGTACGAGCAGTACTTC

size: -
J: TRBJ1-6
V: TRBV28
D: TRBD1
CDR3: CASSRDSSSYNSPLHF
DNA: TGTGCCAGCAGCCGGGACAGCAGCTCCTATAATTCACCCCTCCACTTT

size: -
J: TRBJ2-1
V: TRBV27
D: TRBD1
CDR3: CASSFPQGNEQFF
DNA: TGTGCCAGCAGTTTCCCACAGGGGAATGAGCAGTTCTTC

size: -
J: TRBJ1-5
V: TRBV19
D: -
CDR3: CASSIIVGGRGQPQHF
DNA: TGTGCCAGTAGTATAATAGTCGGGGGAAGGGGTCAGCCCCAGCATTTT

size: -
J: TRBJ1-2
V: TRBV7-9
D: -
CDR3: CASSLFSGNYGYTF
DNA: TGTGCCAGCAGCTTATTCTCGGGGAACTATGGCTACACCTTC

size: -
J: TRBJ1-5
V: TRBV9
D: TRBD1
CDR3: CASSVDERGLEQPQHF
DNA: TGTGCCAGCAGCGTAGACGAAAGGGGGCTGGAACAGCCCCAGCATTTT

size: -
J: TRBJ1-2
V: TRBV7-3
D: -
CDR3: CASSRGKNYGYTF
DNA: TGTGCCAGCAGCCGCGGGAAAAACTATGGCTACACCTTC

size: -
J: TRBJ2-2
V: TRBV5-3
D: TRBD1
CDR3: CARSTSSGQVGGELFF
DNA: TGTGCCAGAAGCACGTCGTCCGGACAGGTAGGCGGGGAGCTGTTTTTT

size: -
J: TRBJ2-1
V: TRBV24-1
D: TRBD1
CDR3: CATSGLPGQGRRENNEQFF
DNA: TGTGCCACCAGTGGTCTTCCGGGACAGGGGAGAAGGGAAAACAATGAGCAGTTCTTC

size: -
J: TRBJ2-7
V: TRBV21-1
D: -
CDR3: CASSKLYRTSGSISYEQYF
DNA: TGTGCCAGCAGCAAATTATATCGGACTAGCGGGAGTATTAGCTACGAGCAGTACTTC

size: -
J: TRBJ1-4
V: TRBV25-1
D: -
CDR3: CASNRQHNEKLFF
DNA: TGTGCCAGCAACCGACAGCATAATGAAAAACTGTTTTTT

size: once
J: TRBJ2-7
V: TRBV11-3
D: -
CDR3: CASSLRQGMGEQYF
DNA: TGTGCCAGCAGCTTACGTCAGGGGATGGGGGAGCAGTACTTC

size: -
J: TRBJ1-1
V: TRBV5-1
D: -
CDR3: CASSLAGDGTEAFF
DNA: TGCGCCAGCAGCTTGGCAGGGGATGGTACTGAAGCTTTCTTT

size: -
J: TRBJ2-1
V: TRBV2
D: -
CDR3: CASSLTENEQFF
DNA: TGTGCCAGCAGTTTAACAGAGAATGAGCAGTTCTTC

size: -
J: TRBJ2-5
V: TRBV5-4
D: TRBD2
CDR3: CASSLVSGGYQETQYF
DNA: TGTGCCAGCAGCTTGGTTAGCGGGGGGTACCAAGAGACCCAGTACTTC

size: -
J: TRBJ2-5
V: TRBV19
D: -
CDR3: CASSIDRQGGTQYF
DNA: TGTGCCAGTAGTATAGATAGACAGGGAGGGACCCAGTACTTC

size: -
J: TRBJ1-5
V: TRBV19
D: -
CDR3: CASKESGNQPQHF
DNA: TGTGCCAGTAAGGAAAGTGGCAATCAGCCCCAGCATTTT

size: few
J: TRBJ2-5
V: TRBV10-2
D: TRBD2
CDR3: CASKSSGQETQYF
DNA: TGCGCCAGCAAATCTAGCGGTCAAGAGACCCAGTACTTC

size: -
J: TRBJ1-5
V: TRBV28
D: -
CDR3: CASLTGTYSNQPQHF
DNA: TGTGCCAGTTTAACGGGGACTTATAGCAATCAGCCCCAGCATTTT

size: -
J: TRBJ2-5
V: TRBV11-2
D: -
CDR3: CASSFIWEAGLETQYF
DNA: TGTGCCAGCAGCTTTATATGGGAGGCGGGTCTAGAGACCCAGTACTTC

size: -
J: TRBJ2-1
V: TRBV4-1
D: TRBD1
CDR3: CARDEGGDGGEQFF
DNA: TGCGCCAGGGACGAAGGGGGCGATGGCGGTGAGCAGTTCTTC

size: -
J: TRBJ2-5
V: TRBV5-1
D: TRBD2
CDR3: CASSLGGTRPSYQETQYF
DNA: TGCGCCAGCAGCTTGGGCGGGACTAGGCCCTCGTACCAAGAGACCCAGTACTTC

size: once
J: TRBJ2-7
V: TRBV2
D: -
CDR3: CASTLGAGETPYEQYF
DNA: TGTGCCAGCACCTTGGGCGCCGGGGAGACTCCTTACGAGCAGTACTTC

size: -
J: TRBJ1-6
V: TRBV11-3
D: TRBD1
CDR3: CASSLQGDNSPLHF
DNA: TGTGCCAGCAGCTTACAGGGGGATAATTCACCCCTCCACTTT

size: -
J: TRBJ1-1
V: TRBV3-1/TRBV3-2
D: -
CDR3: CASRRDTVNTEAFF
DNA: TGTGCCAGCAGGCGGGACACGGTGAACACTGAAGCTTTCTTT

size: -
J: TRBJ1-1
V: TRBV6-5
D: -
CDR3: CASSYKRGAGNTEAFF
DNA: TGTGCCAGCAGTTATAAAAGGGGCGCGGGGAACACTGAAGCTTTCTTT

size: few
J: TRBJ1-1
V: TRBV7-9
D: TRBD1
CDR3: CASSLRQGVNTEAFF
DNA: TGTGCCAGCAGCTTAAGACAGGGGGTGAACACTGAAGCTTTCTTT

size: -
J: TRBJ2-1
V: TRBV11-1
D: -
CDR3: CASTPGSHNEQFF
DNA: TGTGCCAGCACCCCGGGCTCCCACAATGAGCAGTTCTTC

size: few
J: TRBJ1-1
V: TRBV12-3/TRBV12-4
D: -
CDR3: CASSFGENTEAFF
DNA: TGTGCCAGCAGTTTCGGGGAGAACACTGAAGCTTTCTTT

size: -
J: TRBJ1-1
V: TRBV11-2
D: -
CDR3: CASSLQGGAEAFF
DNA: TGTGCCAGCAGCTTACAGGGAGGCGCTGAAGCTTTCTTT

size: -
J: TRBJ2-7
V: TRBV5-6
D: -
CDR3: CASSLWDPGRSYEQYF
DNA: TGTGCCAGCAGCTTGTGGGATCCGGGACGGAGTTACGAGCAGTACTTC

size: -
J: TRBJ2-3
V: TRBV7-3
D: TRBD2
CDR3: CASSKTGTSLTDTQYF
DNA: TGTGCCAGCAGCAAAACCGGGACTAGCTTAACAGATACGCAGTATTTT

size: -
J: TRBJ2-5
V: TRBV19
D: -
CDR3: CASSTTPGAETQYF
DNA: TGTGCCAGTAGTACCACCCCTGGAGCGGAGACCCAGTACTTC

size: once
J: TRBJ2-5
V: TRBV10-3
D: -
CDR3: CAISAPQETQYF
DNA: TGTGCCATCAGTGCACCCCAAGAGACCCAGTACTTC

size: few
J: TRBJ2-3
V: TRBV28
D: TRBD2
CDR3: CASSGTGTSGTDTQYF
DNA: TGTGCCAGCAGTGGGACCGGGACTAGCGGCACAGATACGCAGTATTTT

size: -
J: TRBJ1-5
V: TRBV5-1
D: -
CDR3: CASSLRVQGRYQPQHF
DNA: TGCGCCAGCAGCTTGAGGGTCCAGGGTAGATATCAGCCCCAGCATTTT

size: -
J: TRBJ2-7
V: TRBV28
D: TRBD1
CDR3: CASSLRGQVREQYF
DNA: TGTGCCAGCAGTTTAAGGGGACAGGTCCGCGAGCAGTACTTC

size: -
J: TRBJ2-7
V: TRBV6-5
D: -
CDR3: CASSPDNYEQYF
DNA: TGTGCCAGCAGCCCGGACAACTACGAGCAGTACTTC

size: -
J: TRBJ2-1
V: TRBV10-1
D: -
CDR3: CASSRMKGHEQFF
DNA: TGCGCCAGCAGTCGAATGAAGGGACATGAGCAGTTCTTC

size: -
J: TRBJ1-1
V: TRBV6-1
D: -
CDR3: CASSEQGNTEAFF
DNA: TGTGCCAGCAGTGAACAGGGGAACACTGAAGCTTTCTTT

size: -
J: TRBJ2-2
V: TRBV30
D: -
CDR3: CAWSARIYGELFF
DNA: TGTGCCTGGAGTGCTAGAATTTACGGGGAGCTGTTTTTT

size: -
J: TRBJ2-1
V: TRBV7-9
D: TRBD2
CDR3: CASSFMLAGVYNEQFF
DNA: TGTGCCAGCAGCTTCATGCTAGCGGGAGTCTACAATGAGCAGTTCTTC

size: once
J: TRBJ2-7
V: TRBV5-6
D: -
CDR3: CASSPIQRTYEQYF
DNA: TGTGCCAGCAGCCCAATACAGAGGACCTACGAGCAGTACTTC

size: -
J: TRBJ2-7
V: TRBV15
D: TRBD1
CDR3: CATSPFGTGGYEQYF
DNA: TGTGCCACCAGCCCCTTCGGGACAGGGGGCTACGAGCAGTACTTC

size: -
J: TRBJ1-6
V: TRBV19
D: TRBD1
CDR3: CASTITGEGSPLHF
DNA: TGTGCCAGTACCATAACAGGGGAAGGTTCACCCCTCCACTTT

size: -
J: TRBJ1-5
V: TRBV5-1
D: -
CDR3: CASSPEGSLNQPQHF
DNA: TGCGCCAGCAGCCCCGAGGGCAGCCTCAATCAGCCCCAGCATTTT

size: -
J: TRBJ2-1
V: TRBV18
D: TRBD2
CDR3: CASSPQKGLAGENEQFF
DNA: TGTGCCAGCTCACCACAGAAGGGACTAGCGGGAGAGAATGAGCAGTTCTTC

size: few
J: TRBJ1-1
V: TRBV29-1
D: -
CDR3: CSVEDGPGQRTEAFF
DNA: TGCAGCGTTGAAGATGGGCCGGGCCAGAGGACTGAAGCTTTCTTT

size: -
J: TRBJ2-2
V: TRBV11-1
D: TRBD1
CDR3: CASSLGNTGGPGELFF
DNA: TGTGCCAGCAGCTTAGGCAATACAGGGGGACCCGGGGAGCTGTTTTTT

size: few
J: TRBJ1-6
V: TRBV9
D: TRBD1
CDR3: CASSPGQGKNSPLHF
DNA: TGTGCCAGCAGCCCGGGACAGGGGAAAAATTCACCCCTCCACTTT

size: -
J: TRBJ2-7
V: TRBV9
D: TRBD2
CDR3: CASSKSGRAYEQYF
DNA: TGTGCCAGCAGCAAAAGCGGGAGAGCCTACGAGCAGTACTTC